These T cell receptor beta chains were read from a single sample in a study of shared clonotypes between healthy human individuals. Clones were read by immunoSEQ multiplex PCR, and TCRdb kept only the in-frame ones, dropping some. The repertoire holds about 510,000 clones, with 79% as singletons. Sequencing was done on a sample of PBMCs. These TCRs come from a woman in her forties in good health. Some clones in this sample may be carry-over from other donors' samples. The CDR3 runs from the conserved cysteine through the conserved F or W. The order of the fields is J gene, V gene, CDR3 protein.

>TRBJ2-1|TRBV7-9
CASTGGDKREYNEQFF
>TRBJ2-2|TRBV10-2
CASSEGLAANTGELFF
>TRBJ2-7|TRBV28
CASSPSAPQGSYF
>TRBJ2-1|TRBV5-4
CASSPSGTANNEQFF
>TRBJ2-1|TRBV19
CASSIVWLVSYNEQFF
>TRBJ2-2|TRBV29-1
CSAATGFNTGELFF
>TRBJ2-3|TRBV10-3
CATGGLAGGPSGTDTQYF
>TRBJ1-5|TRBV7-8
CASSLASENQPQHF
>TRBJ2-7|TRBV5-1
CASSVSGRVGEQYF
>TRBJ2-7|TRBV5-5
CASSYEWRYEQYF
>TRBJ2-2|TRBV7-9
CASSLDLAGGNTGELFF
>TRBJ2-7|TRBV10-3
CAIRDKGTVYEQYF
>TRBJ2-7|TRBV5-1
CASSLSDGYEQYF
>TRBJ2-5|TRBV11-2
CASSLPLDRQETQYF
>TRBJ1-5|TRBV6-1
CASSAGGMGQPQHF
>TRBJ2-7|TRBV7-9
CASSIQGIEQYF
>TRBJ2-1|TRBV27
CASSSGPSYNEQFF
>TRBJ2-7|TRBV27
CASSIGGNSYEQYF